These T cell receptor beta chains were read from a single sample in a study of T-cell reconstitution after alpha-beta-depleted transplantation in children. TCRdb used MiXCR to reprocess the PCR reads, holding one entry per CDR3 protein. The sample records 200,000 to 250,000 distinct CDR3 sequences, about 7% being singletons. The source was PBMCs, collected before TCRalphabeta/CD19-depleted stem cell transplant. These receptors were taken from a boy younger than 10 with acute lymphoblastic leukemia, due to receive a stem cell transplant. Both conserved end residues are part of each CDR3.

J | V | CDR3
TRBJ1-2 | TRBV2 | CASGVNYGYTF
TRBJ2-3 | TRBV7-9 | CASSLGQGGTDTQYF
TRBJ2-3 | TRBV27 | CASSLDGQTTISSTDTQYF
TRBJ2-1 | TRBV7-9 | CASSAGLAGVAQFF
TRBJ2-3 | TRBV20-1 | CSAAPGITSTDTQYF
TRBJ1-5 | TRBV7-9 | CASSSGQGDQPQHF
TRBJ2-5 | TRBV7-9 | CASSHQGAQETQYF
TRBJ2-7 | TRBV7-9 | CASSNAEEQYF
TRBJ2-1 | TRBV3-1 | CASSLTSGGANEQFF
TRBJ1-2 | TRBV14 | CASSQGKYGYTF
TRBJ2-7 | TRBV7-2 | CASSYRGAREQYF
TRBJ2-7 | TRBV28 | CASSGGGTRGSYEQYF
TRBJ2-3 | TRBV15 | CATSRREGCLDTQYF
TRBJ2-7 | TRBV5-5 | CASSLLGHPSSYEQYF
TRBJ2-2 | TRBV2 | CATEPLGLAAPGELFF
TRBJ1-3 | TRBV12-3/TRBV12-4 | CASSLADRLTSGNTIYF
TRBJ2-7 | TRBV5-2 | CAMGPGRSCEQYF
TRBJ2-5 | TRBV20-1 | CSDTSGGAETQYF
TRBJ1-5 | TRBV20-1 | CSARGGGDPQHF
TRBJ1-1 | TRBV11-2 | CASSSLFRGREGSEAFF
TRBJ2-1 | TRBV14 | CASSHSTGLAANNEQFF
TRBJ1-1 | TRBV12-3/TRBV12-4 | CASSLWTVMNTEAFF
TRBJ2-7 | TRBV29-1 | CSAITADEQYF
TRBJ2-1 | TRBV4-3 | CASSLLGGHEQFF
TRBJ2-7 | TRBV12-3/TRBV12-4 | CASSPEKRQLYEQYF
TRBJ2-7 | TRBV5-1 | CASSQIRGGSLSYEQYF
TRBJ2-1 | TRBV30 | CAWSARAWDEQFF
TRBJ2-7 | TRBV6-1 | CASWSGQIPSSYEQYF
TRBJ1-5 | TRBV7-2 | CASSLVSWGNQPQHF
TRBJ2-7 | TRBV20-1 | CSAVNRDDSGEEQYF
TRBJ1-1 | TRBV20-1 | CSAQGALNTEAFF
TRBJ2-7 | TRBV28 | CASSDRDSYEQYF
TRBJ2-7 | TRBV4-2 | CASSQALRDSTYEQYF
TRBJ2-2 | TRBV5-1 | CASRVRSGELFF
TRBJ1-1 | TRBV28 | CASSSTFITGAAEAFF
TRBJ2-7 | TRBV27 | CASSFSDRYNQGADEQYF
TRBJ1-1 | TRBV29-1 | CSVRGRGKMLNTEAFF
TRBJ2-7 | TRBV5-5 | CASSFPWTGPYEQYF
TRBJ2-7 | TRBV15 | CATSSGRDSYEQYF
TRBJ2-5 | TRBV5-1 | CASSLAWETQYF
TRBJ2-1 | TRBV18 | CASLEVYNEQFF
TRBJ2-7 | TRBV3-1 | CASSSSTYEQYF
TRBJ1-1 | TRBV4-2 | CASSQDWQDIGRARDTEAFF
TRBJ2-4 | TRBV7-2 | CASSKPFLAGGENIQYF
TRBJ2-7 | TRBV7-2 | CASSLSAASYEQYF